This T cell receptor beta chain came from a study of blood T cell repertoires in COVID-19 (dated by TCRdb to the early 2020s). With regard to the full study: Collaborator samples came from the United States, Italy and Spain and covered acute and convalescent phases of COVID-19. A de-identified subject ID, COVID-19 status, age in years and sex were almost always included in the sample metadata. Where available, HLA class I and class II types were obtained from metadata supplied by the sample provider rather than from assay-based typing. A freely available public database, intended as a resource for researchers studying the immune response to SARS-CoV-2, is where the repertoires were released. The dataset comprised deeply sampled blood TCRbeta repertoires from subjects exposed to, actively infected with, or recovered from COVID-19. The material from the prospective study consisted of cDNA or gDNA derived from T cells, B-cell-depleted T cells, or PBMCs. The samples were drawn from the first 160 participants of the ongoing ImmuneRACE study and from roughly 1,300 subjects provided by 6 global collaborators. Findings and caveats that apply to the study as a whole: The quantity of clinical and demographic metadata differed by source and by participant and was supplied without curation.

TCRbeta CDR3 regions were amplified from genomic DNA by means of the immunoSEQ Assay, a bias-controlled multiplex PCR. The paper's processing steps were these. The number of nucleated cells in each sample was estimated by amplification of reference gene primers within the assay. Sequence reads were collapsed and filtered to measure the absolute abundance of every unique TCRbeta CDR3 rearrangement. For each sample, productive Simpson clonality was calculated by taking the square root of Simpson's diversity index across productive rearrangements. Held by TCRdb, this immuneACCESS table contains in-frame sequences only and omits some clones. Under half of the omission traces to an unresolved V gene where checked; the cause of the rest is unknown. That table supplies the V and J calls and clone size; D and trimming were determined from the DNA. A total of a few hundred thousand clones appear in this sample, 80% to 90% of them only once. The ten largest clonotypes hold less than 11% of the sample.

Collaborating institutions collected whole blood in K2EDTA tubes following their own protocols. For TCRbeta analysis, collaborators shipped samples in one of three forms: frozen whole blood, isolated PBMCs, or DNA extracted from either of those sample types. The sample holds a few counts of this clone. No cognate antigen has been identified for it. Base qualities are not recorded, but no much larger clone differs from it by a single base. The CDR3 sequence holds 15 residues, the cysteine and phenylalanine included. Of the read, only the CDR3 DNA is kept; its 45 bases are in frame from base 1. The sample taken for sequencing was peripheral blood. The TCR sequence derives from an elderly woman with acute or convalescent COVID-19. The chain joins TRBV12-2 to TRBJ2-1; the listed D gene, TRBD2, was not tested against the DNA. TRBV12-2 is a documented pseudogene. The DNA reads as follows: TGTGCAAGTCGCTTAGTCCCTAGCGGGAACCCTGAGCAGTTCTTC. This yields the protein CASRLVPSGNPEQFF.